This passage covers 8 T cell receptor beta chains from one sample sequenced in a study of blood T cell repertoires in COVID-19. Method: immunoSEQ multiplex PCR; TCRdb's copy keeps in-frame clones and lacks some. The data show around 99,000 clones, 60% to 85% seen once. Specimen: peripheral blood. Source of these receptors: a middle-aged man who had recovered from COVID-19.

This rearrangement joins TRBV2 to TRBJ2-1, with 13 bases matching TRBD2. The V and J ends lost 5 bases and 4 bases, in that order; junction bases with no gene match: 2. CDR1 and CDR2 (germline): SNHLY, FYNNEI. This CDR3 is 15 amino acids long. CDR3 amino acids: CASSPLAGGYNEQFF. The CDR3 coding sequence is TGTGCCAGCAGTCCACTAGCGGGAGGGTACAATGAGCAGTTCTTC. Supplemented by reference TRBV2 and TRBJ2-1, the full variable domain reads EPEVTQTPSHQVTQMGQEVILRCVPISNHLYFYWYRQILGQKVEFLVSFYNNEISEKSEIFDDQFSVERPDGSNFTLKIRSTKLEDSAMYFCASSPLAGGYNEQFFGPGTRLTVL.

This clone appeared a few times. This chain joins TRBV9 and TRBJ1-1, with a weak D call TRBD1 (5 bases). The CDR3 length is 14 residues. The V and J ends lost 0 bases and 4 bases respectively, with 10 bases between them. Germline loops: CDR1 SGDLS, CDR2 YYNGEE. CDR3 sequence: CASSVEQVPTEAFF. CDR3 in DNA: TGTGCCAGCAGCGTAGAACAGGTCCCCACTGAAGCTTTCTTT.

The CDR3 DNA reads TGTGCCAGTAGCGTTTTTGGGACACCGAACACTGAAGCTTTCTTT. It encodes CASSVFGTPNTEAFF. This chain connects TRBV19 to TRBJ1-1; D is possibly TRBD1 (6 bases). The CDR3 spans 15 residues. Trimming pared 6 bases from V and 1 base from J, leaving 15 bases between. Germline V gives CDR1 LNHDA, CDR2 SQIVND (reference sequence).

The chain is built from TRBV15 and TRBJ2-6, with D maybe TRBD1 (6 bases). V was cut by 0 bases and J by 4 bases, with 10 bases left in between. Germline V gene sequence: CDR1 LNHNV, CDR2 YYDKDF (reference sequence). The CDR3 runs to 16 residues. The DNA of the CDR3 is TGTGCCACCAGCAGAGAAAGGGGGATCGGGGCCAACGTCCTGACTTTC. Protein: CATSRERGIGANVLTF.

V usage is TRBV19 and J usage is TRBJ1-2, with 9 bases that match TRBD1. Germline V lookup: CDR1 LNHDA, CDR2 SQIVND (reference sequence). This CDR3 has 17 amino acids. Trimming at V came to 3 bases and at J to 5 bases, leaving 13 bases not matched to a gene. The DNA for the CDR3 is TGTGCCAGTAGTATCAGGGACAGGGCTCCTGAAGGGTATGGCTACACCTTC. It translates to CASSIRDRAPEGYGYTF.

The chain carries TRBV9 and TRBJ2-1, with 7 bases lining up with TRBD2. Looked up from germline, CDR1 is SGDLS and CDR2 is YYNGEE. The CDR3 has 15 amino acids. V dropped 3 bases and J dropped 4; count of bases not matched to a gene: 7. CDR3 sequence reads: CASSAGSGTYNEQFF. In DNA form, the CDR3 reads TGTGCCAGCAGCGCGGGAAGCGGGACTTACAATGAGCAGTTCTTC.

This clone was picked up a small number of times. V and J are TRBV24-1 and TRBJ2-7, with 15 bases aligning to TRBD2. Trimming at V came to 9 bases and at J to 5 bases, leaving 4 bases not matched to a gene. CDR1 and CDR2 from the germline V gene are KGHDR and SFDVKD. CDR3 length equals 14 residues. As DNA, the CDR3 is TGTGCCACCGGTTGGACTAGCGGGAGGGACGAGCAGTACTTC. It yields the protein CATGWTSGRDEQYF.

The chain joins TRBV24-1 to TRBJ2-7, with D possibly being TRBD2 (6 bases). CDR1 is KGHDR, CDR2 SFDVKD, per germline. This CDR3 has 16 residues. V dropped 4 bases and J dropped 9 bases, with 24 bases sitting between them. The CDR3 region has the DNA TGTGCCACCAGTGACTCGGGGGAGGAAAAGGCTAAGGCGCAGTACTTC. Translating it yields CATSDSGEEKAKAQYF.